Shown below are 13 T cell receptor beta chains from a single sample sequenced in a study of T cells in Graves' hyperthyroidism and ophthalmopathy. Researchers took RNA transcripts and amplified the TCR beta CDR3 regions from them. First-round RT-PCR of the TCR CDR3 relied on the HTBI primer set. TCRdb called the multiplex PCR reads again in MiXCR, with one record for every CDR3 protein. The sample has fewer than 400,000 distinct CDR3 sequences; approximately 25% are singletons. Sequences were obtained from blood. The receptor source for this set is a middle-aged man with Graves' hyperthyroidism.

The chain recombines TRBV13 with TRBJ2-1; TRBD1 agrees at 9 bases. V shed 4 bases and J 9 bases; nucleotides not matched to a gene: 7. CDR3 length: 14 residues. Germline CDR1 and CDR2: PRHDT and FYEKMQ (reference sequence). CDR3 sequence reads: CASSSWTGDSEQFF. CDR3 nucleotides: TGTGCCAGCAGCTCCTGGACAGGGGATAGTGAGCAGTTCTTC.

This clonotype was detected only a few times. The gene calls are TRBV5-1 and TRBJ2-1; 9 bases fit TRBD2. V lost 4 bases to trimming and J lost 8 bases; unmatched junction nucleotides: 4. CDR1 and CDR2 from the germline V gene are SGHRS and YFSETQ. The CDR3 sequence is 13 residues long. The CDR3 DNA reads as TGCGCCAGCAGCATTAGCGGGAGCGATGAGCAGTTCTTC. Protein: CASSISGSDEQFF.

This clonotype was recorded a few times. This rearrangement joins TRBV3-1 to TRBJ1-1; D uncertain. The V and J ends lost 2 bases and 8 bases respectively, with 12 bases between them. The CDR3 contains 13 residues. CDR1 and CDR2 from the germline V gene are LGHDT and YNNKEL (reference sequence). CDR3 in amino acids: CASSQSVRIEAFF. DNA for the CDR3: TGTGCCAGCAGCCAATCTGTCCGAATAGAAGCTTTCTTT.

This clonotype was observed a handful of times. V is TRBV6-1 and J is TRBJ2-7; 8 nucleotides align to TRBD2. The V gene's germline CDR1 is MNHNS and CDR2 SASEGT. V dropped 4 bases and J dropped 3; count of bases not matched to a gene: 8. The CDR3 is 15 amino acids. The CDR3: CASSALTSANYEQYF. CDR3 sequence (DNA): TGTGCCAGCAGTGCCCTGACTAGCGCTAACTACGAGCAGTACTTC.

The CDR3 DNA sequence: TGTGCCACCAGCTCGGACTACGAGCAGTACTTC. This gives the protein CATSSDYEQYF. V is TRBV15 and J is TRBJ2-7; D gene uncertain. This CDR3 has 11 residues. The germline V and J ends were trimmed by 5 bases and 3 bases, with 5 bases remaining between them. CDR1 is LNHNV, CDR2 YYDKDF, per germline (reference sequence).

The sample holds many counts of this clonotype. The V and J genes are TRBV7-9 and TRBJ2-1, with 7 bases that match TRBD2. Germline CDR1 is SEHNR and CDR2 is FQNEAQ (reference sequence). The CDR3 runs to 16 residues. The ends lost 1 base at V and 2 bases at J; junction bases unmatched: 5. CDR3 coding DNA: TGTGCCAGCAGCTTAGTGGCTAGCGGACCCTACAATGAGCAGTTCTTC. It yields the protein CASSLVASGPYNEQFF.

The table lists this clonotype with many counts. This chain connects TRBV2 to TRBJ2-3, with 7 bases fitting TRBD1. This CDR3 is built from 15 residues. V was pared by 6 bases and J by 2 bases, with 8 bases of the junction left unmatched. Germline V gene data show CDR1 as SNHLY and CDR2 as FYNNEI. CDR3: CASRAGTETTDTQYF. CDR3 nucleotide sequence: TGTGCCAGCAGAGCCGGGACAGAGACCACAGATACGCAGTATTTT.

The CDR3 here is CASSPGPVLSYEQYF. The CDR3 DNA reads as TGTGCCAGCAGCCCCGGTCCCGTACTCAGCTACGAGCAGTACTTC. The chain couples TRBV11-3 to TRBJ2-7; no clear D gene. The V end lost 5 bases, the J end lost 3 bases, and 17 bases lay between the germline ends. This CDR3 comprises 15 residues. Germline CDR1 reads SGHNT; CDR2 reads YENEEA.

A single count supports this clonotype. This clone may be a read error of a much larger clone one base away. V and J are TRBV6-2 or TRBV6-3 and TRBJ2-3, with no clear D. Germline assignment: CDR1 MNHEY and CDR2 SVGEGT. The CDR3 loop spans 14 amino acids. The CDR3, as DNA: TGTGCCGGCAGTTACTCGCTAAGGCCAGATACGCAGTATTTT. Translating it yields CAGSYSLRPDTQYF.

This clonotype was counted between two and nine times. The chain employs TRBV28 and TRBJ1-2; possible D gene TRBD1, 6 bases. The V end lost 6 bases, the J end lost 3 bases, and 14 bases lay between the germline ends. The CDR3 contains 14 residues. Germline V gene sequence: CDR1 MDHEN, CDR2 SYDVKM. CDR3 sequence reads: CASRRGGADYGYTF. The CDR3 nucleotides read TGTGCCAGCAGGAGGGGGGGGGCTGACTATGGCTACACCTTC.

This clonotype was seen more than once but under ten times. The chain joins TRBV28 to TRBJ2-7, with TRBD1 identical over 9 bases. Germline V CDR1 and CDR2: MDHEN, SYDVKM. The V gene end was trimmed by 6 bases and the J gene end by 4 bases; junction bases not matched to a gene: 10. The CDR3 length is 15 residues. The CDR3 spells CASSPAPGQGYEQYF. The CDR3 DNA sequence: TGTGCCAGCAGCCCAGCCCCGGGACAGGGTTACGAGCAGTACTTC.

CDR3 residues: CASSLGTGGVRAEQYF. The CDR3 DNA reads as TGCGCCAGCAGCTTGGGGACAGGGGGGGTCAGGGCCGAGCAGTACTTC. This chain joins TRBV5-1 and TRBJ2-7; 10 nucleotides align to TRBD1. The CDR3 runs 16 residues. V lost 0 bases, J lost 6 bases, and 9 bases stayed unmatched. Germline V gene sequence: CDR1 SGHRS, CDR2 YFSETQ.

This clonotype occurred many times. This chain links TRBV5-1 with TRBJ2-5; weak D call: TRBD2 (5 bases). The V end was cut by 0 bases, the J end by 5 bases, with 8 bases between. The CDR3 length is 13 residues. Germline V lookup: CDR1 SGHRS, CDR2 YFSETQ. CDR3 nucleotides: TGCGCCAGCAGCTTGGCCGGGATGGAGACCCAGTACTTC. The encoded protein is CASSLAGMETQYF.